The 15 T cell receptor beta chains given below trace back to one sample, sequenced in a study of CD8 T cells in Susac syndrome. Roughly 0.45 to 1 ug RNA was reverse transcribed with random hexamers. Using its own MiXCR run on the immunoSEQ multiplex PCR reads, TCRdb lists one record per CDR3 protein. This table has under 95,000 distinct CDR3 sequences, about 93% appearing once. The material sequenced was CD4+ T cells from PBMCs. These receptors all come from a human donor with Susac syndrome.

The chain links TRBV29-1 to TRBJ2-1, with D possibly being TRBD1 (6 bases). Looked up from germline, CDR1 is SQVTM and CDR2 is ANQGSEA. The CDR3 spans 13 residues. The V end lost 6 bases, the J end lost 4 bases, and 13 bases lay between the germline ends. CDR3 sequence reads: CSVGTTGYNEQFF. CDR3 coding DNA: TGCAGCGTGGGGACGACAGGTTACAATGAGCAGTTCTTC.

For the CDR3, the DNA is TGTGCCAGCGGGCGGTCCGGGGCCAAAAACATTCAGTACTTC. Translation gives CASGRSGAKNIQYF. The J gene is TRBJ2-4, the V gene TRBV27; D unclear. V shed 8 bases and J shed 1 base, with 12 bases lying between them. Germline CDR1 MNHEY, CDR2 SMNVEV (reference sequence). The CDR3 consists of 14 residues.

The chain uses TRBV4-2 and TRBJ1-2; weak D call: TRBD1 (5 bases). This CDR3 is built from 14 residues. Germline V lookup: CDR1 LGHNA, CDR2 YNFKEQ. V dropped 0 bases and J dropped 8 bases, with 13 bases sitting between them. CDR3 loop: CASSQDRTGLGYTF. DNA of the CDR3: TGTGCCAGCAGCCAAGATAGAACAGGCCTGGGCTACACCTTC.

The chain couples TRBV29-1 to TRBJ2-1, with unresolved D. Trimming took off 7 bases at V and 4 bases at J, with 11 bases between the two ends. The CDR3 extends over 12 amino acids. The germline gives CDR1 SQVTM, CDR2 ANQGSEA. The CDR3 region is CSGHELYNEQFF. CDR3 DNA sequence: TGCAGCGGTCACGAATTGTACAATGAGCAGTTCTTC.

The chain recombines TRBV29-1 with TRBJ2-3, with unresolved D. Trimming pared 6 bases from V and 1 base from J, leaving 11 bases between. This CDR3 comprises 13 residues. Looked up from germline, CDR1 is SQVTM and CDR2 is ANQGSEA. CDR3 bases: TGCAGCGTCAGGAAACTCGGCACAGATACGCAGTATTTT. This encodes CSVRKLGTDTQYF.

The genes are TRBV5-1 and TRBJ1-5; D might be TRBD1 (5 bases). Trimming removed 0 bases at V and 5 bases at J, with 15 bases between. This CDR3 contains 16 residues. Germline V gene data show CDR1 as SGHRS and CDR2 as YFSETQ. The CDR3 DNA reads as TGCGCCAGCAGCTTGGGGCCGGGACGAGGGGATCAGCCCCAGCATTTT. Translated: CASSLGPGRGDQPQHF.

CDR3 sequence (DNA): TGTGCCAGCAGTTACGGCGACAGCTCCTACGAGCAGTACTTC. Protein: CASSYGDSSYEQYF. J is TRBJ2-7 and V is TRBV6-5; weak D call: TRBD1 (5 bases). The germline V and J ends were trimmed by 2 bases and 0 bases, with 8 bases remaining between them. Germline V gene sequence: CDR1 MNHEY, CDR2 SVGAGI. The CDR3 sequence is 14 residues long.

This chain joins TRBV29-1 and TRBJ2-3, with 9 bases lining up with TRBD2. CDR1 and CDR2 (germline): SQVTM, ANQGSEA. The CDR3 contains 13 residues. The ends lost 5 bases at V and 1 base at J; junction bases unmatched: 1. The CDR3 DNA sequence: TGCAGCGTTAGACTAGCGGGCACAGATACGCAGTATTTT. Protein: CSVRLAGTDTQYF.

The CDR3 coding sequence is TGTGCCATCCTAGGGGACGGCTATGGCTACACCTTC. This gives the protein CAILGDGYGYTF. The V call is TRBV28, the J call TRBJ1-2; possible D gene TRBD1, 5 bases. Per the germline V gene, CDR1 is MDHEN and CDR2 is SYDVKM. V was clipped by 10 bases and J by 4 bases, with 13 bases between them. The CDR3 is 12 residues long.

CDR3 sequence: CASSLYPTVSNQPQHF. Here the CDR3 DNA reads TGTGCCAGCAGTTTATATCCGACAGTTAGCAATCAGCCCCAGCATTTT. The rearrangement uses TRBV27 and TRBJ1-5; maybe TRBD1 (5 bases). The germline V gene encodes CDR1 MNHEY and CDR2 SMNVEV (reference sequence). The CDR3 length is 16 residues. The V gene lost 1 base and the J gene lost 0 bases, with 10 bases spanning the gap.

The J gene is TRBJ2-2, the V gene TRBV5-1; no reliable D call. Trimming took off 4 bases at V and 1 base at J, with 5 bases between the two ends. The CDR3 extends over 13 amino acids. Germline V gene lookup returns CDR1 SGHRS and CDR2 YFSETQ. This chain's CDR3 is CASSVGNTGELFF. CDR3 nucleotides: TGCGCCAGCAGCGTAGGGAACACCGGGGAGCTGTTTTTT.

This chain uses TRBV7-2 with TRBJ1-1, with D maybe TRBD1 (6 bases). Trimming pared 1 base from V and 7 bases from J, leaving 10 bases between. Germline lookup yields CDR1 SGHTA and CDR2 FQGNSA. This CDR3 has 13 amino acids. CDR3 sequence: CASSLVQGLEAFF. The CDR3 bases are TGTGCCAGCAGCTTAGTACAGGGACTTGAAGCTTTCTTT. The variable domain in full, completed from reference TRBV7-2 and TRBJ1-1, reads GAGVSQSPSNKVTEKGKDVELRCDPISGHTALYWYRQSLGQGLEFLIYFQGNSAPDKSGLPSDRFSAERTGGSVSTLTIQRTQQEDSAVYLCASSLVQGLEAFFGQGTRLTVV.

The chain uses TRBV3-1 and TRBJ1-3, with D unresolved. V was shortened by 1 base and J by 3 bases, with 10 bases between the two germline ends. Germline V gene data show CDR1 as LGHDT and CDR2 as YNNKEL (reference sequence). The CDR3 runs 15 residues. The CDR3 protein is CASSQGPRIGNTIYF. The CDR3 region has the DNA TGTGCCAGCAGCCAAGGGCCTCGGATTGGAAACACCATATATTTT.

The chain links TRBV18 to TRBJ2-7; 7 bases line up with TRBD1. J lost 6 bases, V lost 3 bases, and 8 bases had no gene match. Germline CDR1 is KGHSH and CDR2 is LQKENI. This CDR3 is 14 amino acids long. The CDR3 sequence: CASSPTPTGSEQYF. CDR3 bases: TGTGCCAGCTCACCGACTCCGACAGGGAGCGAGCAGTACTTC.

The chain is built from TRBV29-1 and TRBJ1-2, with 8 positions matching TRBD1. Germline V gene sequence: CDR1 SQVTM, CDR2 ANQGSEA. The ends lost 3 bases at V and 8 bases at J; junction bases unmatched: 8. This CDR3 is 13 amino acids long. CDR3 region: CSVEDDRGRGYTF. CDR3 nucleotide sequence: TGCAGCGTTGAGGATGACAGGGGCAGGGGCTACACCTTC.